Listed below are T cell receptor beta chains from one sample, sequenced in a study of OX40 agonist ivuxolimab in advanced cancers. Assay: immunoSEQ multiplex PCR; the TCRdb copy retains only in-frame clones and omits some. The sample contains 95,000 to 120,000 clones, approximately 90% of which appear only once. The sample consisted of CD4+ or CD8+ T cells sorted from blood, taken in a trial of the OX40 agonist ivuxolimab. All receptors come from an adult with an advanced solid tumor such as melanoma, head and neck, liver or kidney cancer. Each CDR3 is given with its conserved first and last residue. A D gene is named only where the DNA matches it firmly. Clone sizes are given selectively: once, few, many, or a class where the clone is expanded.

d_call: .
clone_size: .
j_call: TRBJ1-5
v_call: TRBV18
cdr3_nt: TGTGCCAGCTCACCACCTCCCTTAGGAAGCAATCAGCCCCAGCATTTT
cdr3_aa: CASSPPPLGSNQPQHF

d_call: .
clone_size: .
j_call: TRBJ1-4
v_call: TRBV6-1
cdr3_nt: TGTGCCAGCAGTAACAGGGAGGGGGGTGAAAAACTGTTTTTT
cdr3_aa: CASSNREGGEKLFF

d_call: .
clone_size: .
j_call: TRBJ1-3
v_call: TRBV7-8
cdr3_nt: TGTGCCAGCAGCCGTCTGAACGGAAACACCATATATTTT
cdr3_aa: CASSRLNGNTIYF

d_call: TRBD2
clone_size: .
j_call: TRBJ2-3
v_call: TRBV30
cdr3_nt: TGTGCCTGGAGCCTTGGGCTAGCGGGGGGGGCGCAGTATTTT
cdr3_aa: CAWSLGLAGGAQYF

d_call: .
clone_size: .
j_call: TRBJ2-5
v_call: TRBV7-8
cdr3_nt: TGTGCCAGCAGCTTAGCGGGGTTGGGGGCCCAAGAGACCCAGTACTTC
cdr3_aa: CASSLAGLGAQETQYF

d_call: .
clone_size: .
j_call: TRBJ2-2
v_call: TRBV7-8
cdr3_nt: TGTGCCAGCAGCCCCCTGGACGGGAACACCGGGGAGCTGTTTTTT
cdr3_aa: CASSPLDGNTGELFF

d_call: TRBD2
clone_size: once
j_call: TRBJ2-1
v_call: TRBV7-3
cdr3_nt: TGTGCCAGCAGCCCCACTAGCGGGGGGAATGAGCAGTTCTTC
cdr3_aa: CASSPTSGGNEQFF

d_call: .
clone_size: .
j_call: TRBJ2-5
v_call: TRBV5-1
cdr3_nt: TGCGCCAGCAGCTCTGGCCCCGGGACCCCGGAGACCCAGTACTTC
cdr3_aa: CASSSGPGTPETQYF

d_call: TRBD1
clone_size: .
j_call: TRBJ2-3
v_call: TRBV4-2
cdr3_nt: TGTGCCAGCAGCCAAGACATGGACAGGGACGGTGCAGATACGCAGTATTTT
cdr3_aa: CASSQDMDRDGADTQYF

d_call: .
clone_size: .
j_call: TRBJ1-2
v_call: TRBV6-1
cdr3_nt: TGTGCCAGCAGTGGTGGCATCGGCTATGGCTACACCTTC
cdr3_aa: CASSGGIGYGYTF

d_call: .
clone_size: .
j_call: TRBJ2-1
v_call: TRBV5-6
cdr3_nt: TGTGCCAGCAGCTGGAGGTGGGGGGTCAATGAGCAGTTCTTC
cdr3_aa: CASSWRWGVNEQFF

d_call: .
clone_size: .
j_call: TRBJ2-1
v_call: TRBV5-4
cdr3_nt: TGTGCCAGCAGCGAAGGACCTGGACAGTATAATGAGCAGTTCTTC
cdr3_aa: CASSEGPGQYNEQFF

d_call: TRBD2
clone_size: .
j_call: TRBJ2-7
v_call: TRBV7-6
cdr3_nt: TGTGCCAGCAGCTCACTAGCGGGAGGGGCGGGGGAGCAGTACTTC
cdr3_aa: CASSSLAGGAGEQYF

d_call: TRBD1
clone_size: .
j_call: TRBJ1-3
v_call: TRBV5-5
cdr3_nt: TGTGCCAGCGGCCGACAGGGGTTGGGAAACACCATATATTTT
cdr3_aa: CASGRQGLGNTIYF

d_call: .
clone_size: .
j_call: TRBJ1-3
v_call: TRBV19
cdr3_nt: TGTGCCAGTAGTCCGAGAATGCAGGGTGACACCATATATTTT
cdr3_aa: CASSPRMQGDTIYF

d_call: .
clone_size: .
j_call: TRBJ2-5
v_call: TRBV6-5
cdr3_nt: TGTGCCAGCAGTTACGGACGGACCCAGTACTTC
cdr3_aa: CASSYGRTQYF

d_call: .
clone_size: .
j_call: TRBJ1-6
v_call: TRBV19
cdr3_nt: TGTGCCAGTAGTGGGCAGCCGGGTCGTTCAAAGTTCCCCCTCCACTTT
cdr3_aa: CASSGQPGRSKFPLHF

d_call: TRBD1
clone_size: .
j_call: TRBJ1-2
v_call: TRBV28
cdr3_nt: TGTGCCAGCAGTCAAACGGACAGGGGGAGAGGTGGCTACACCTTC
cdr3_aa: CASSQTDRGRGGYTF

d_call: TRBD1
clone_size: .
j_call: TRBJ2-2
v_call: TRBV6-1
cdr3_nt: TGTGCCAGCAGCATGACAGGGGCGGGGGAGCTGTTTTTT
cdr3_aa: CASSMTGAGELFF

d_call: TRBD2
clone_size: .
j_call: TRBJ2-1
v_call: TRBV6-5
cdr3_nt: TGTGCCAGCAGTTACACGGCGGGGGGTTACAATGAGCAGTTCTTC
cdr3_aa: CASSYTAGGYNEQFF

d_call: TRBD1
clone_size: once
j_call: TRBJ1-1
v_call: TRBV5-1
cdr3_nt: TGCGCCAGCCGACAGGGATCGAATCCTACTGAAGCTTTCTTT
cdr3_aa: CASRQGSNPTEAFF

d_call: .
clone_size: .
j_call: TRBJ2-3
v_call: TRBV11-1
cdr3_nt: TGTGCCAGCAGCTTCGGCGGGGCACAGATCACGCAGTATTTT
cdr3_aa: CASSFGGAQITQYF

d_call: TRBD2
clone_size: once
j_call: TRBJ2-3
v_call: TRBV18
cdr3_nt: TGTGCCAGCTCACCACCGCTGGGCGGGGGATTAGATGTAACAGATACGCAGTATTTT
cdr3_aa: CASSPPLGGGLDVTDTQYF

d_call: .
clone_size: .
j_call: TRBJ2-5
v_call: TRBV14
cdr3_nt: TGTGCCAGCAGCCAAGCACTGCAACTAACGGAGACCCAGTACTTC
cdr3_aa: CASSQALQLTETQYF

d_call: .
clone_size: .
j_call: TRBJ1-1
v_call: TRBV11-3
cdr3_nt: TGTGCCAGCACCACCGAAGGCACTGAAGCTTTCTTT
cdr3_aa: CASTTEGTEAFF

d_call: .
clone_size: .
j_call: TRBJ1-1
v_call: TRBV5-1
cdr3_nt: TGCGCCAGCAGCTTGGCGGGGAGCACTGAAGCTTTCTTT
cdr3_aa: CASSLAGSTEAFF

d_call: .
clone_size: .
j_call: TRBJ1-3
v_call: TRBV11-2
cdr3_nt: TGTGCCAGCAGCTTAAACGCGCTCATCGTAGGAAACACCATATATTTT
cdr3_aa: CASSLNALIVGNTIYF

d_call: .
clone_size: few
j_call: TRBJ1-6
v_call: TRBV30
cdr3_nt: TGTGCCTGGAGCCGAACGGGACGCTCGCTTAGCTCCTATAATTCACCCCTCCACTTT
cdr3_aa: CAWSRTGRSLSSYNSPLHF

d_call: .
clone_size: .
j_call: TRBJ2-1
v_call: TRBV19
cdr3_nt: TGTGCCAGTAGTATTTGGCAGAGCTCCTACAATGAGCAGTTCTTC
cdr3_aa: CASSIWQSSYNEQFF

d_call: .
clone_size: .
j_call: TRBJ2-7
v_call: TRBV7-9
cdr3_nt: TGTGCCAGCAGTCCAGCGGGTGGCAGCTCCTACGAGCAGTACTTC
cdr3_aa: CASSPAGGSSYEQYF

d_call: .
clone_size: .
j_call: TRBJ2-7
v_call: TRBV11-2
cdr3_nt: TGTGCCAGCAGCCGGCAGAACTACGAGCAGTACTTC
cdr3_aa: CASSRQNYEQYF

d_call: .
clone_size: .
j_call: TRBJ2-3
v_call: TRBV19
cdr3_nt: TGTGCCAGTAGTAGGCAGGGAAGTGGAGCCACAGATACGCAGTATTTT
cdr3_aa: CASSRQGSGATDTQYF

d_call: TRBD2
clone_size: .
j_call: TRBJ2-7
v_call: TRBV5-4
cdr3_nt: TGTGCCAGCAGCTCACCTAGCGGATCCTACGAGCAGTACTTC
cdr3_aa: CASSSPSGSYEQYF

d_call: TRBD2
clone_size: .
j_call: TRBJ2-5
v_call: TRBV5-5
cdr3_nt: TGTGCCAGCAGCTTGGTGCTAGCGGGGGGTATCGAGACCCAGTACTTC
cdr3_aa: CASSLVLAGGIETQYF

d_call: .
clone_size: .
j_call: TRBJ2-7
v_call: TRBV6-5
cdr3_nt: TGTGCCAGCAGGAAGACTGGGTACGAGCAGTACTTC
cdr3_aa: CASRKTGYEQYF

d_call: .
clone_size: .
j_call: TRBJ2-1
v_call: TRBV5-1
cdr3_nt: TGCGCCAGCAGCTTGGCCGGTAGCGGCCTCAATGAGCAGTTCTTC
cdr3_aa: CASSLAGSGLNEQFF

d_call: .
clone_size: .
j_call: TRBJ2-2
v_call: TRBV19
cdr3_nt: TGTGCCAGTAGTATTGTCGGGGGCGAGAGCACCGGGGAGCTGTTTTTT
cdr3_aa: CASSIVGGESTGELFF

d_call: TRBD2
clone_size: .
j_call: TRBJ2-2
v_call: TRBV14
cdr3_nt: TGTGCCAGCAGCCAAGCTATAGCGGGAGAGAGCACCGGGGAGCTGTTTTTT
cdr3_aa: CASSQAIAGESTGELFF

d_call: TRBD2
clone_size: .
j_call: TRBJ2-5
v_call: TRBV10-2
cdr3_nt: TGCGCCAGCAGTGACGTGGCGGGAGGGGGCCAAGAGACCCAGTACTTC
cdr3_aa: CASSDVAGGGQETQYF

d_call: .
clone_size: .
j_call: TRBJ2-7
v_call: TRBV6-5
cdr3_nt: TGTGCCAGCAGCCTACTGAGGTTACCATACGAGCAGTACTTC
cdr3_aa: CASSLLRLPYEQYF

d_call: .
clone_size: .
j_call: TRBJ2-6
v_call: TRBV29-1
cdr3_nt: TGCAGCGTTGAAGGGCAGGGGGGGGCCAACGTCCTGACTTTC
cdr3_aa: CSVEGQGGANVLTF